Listed below are T cell receptor beta chains from one sample, sequenced in a study of blood T cell repertoires in COVID-19. The protocol was immunoSEQ multiplex PCR, while the TCRdb copy is restricted to in-frame clones and leaves out a portion. Of about 180,000 clones in the sample, approximately 88% were seen once. The source material was peripheral blood. The receptors originated from a middle-aged woman with COVID-19, enrolled during active disease. CDR3s include the opening cysteine and the closing phenylalanine or tryptophan. Each record gives: CDR3 DNA, CDR3 protein, J gene, D gene, clone size, V gene. D genes are given only for firm matches. Size tells how often a clone was seen (once, few, many) or the class of an expanded clone, and some rows leave it out.

DNA: TGTGCCAGCAGCCAAGATCACGGGGTAAGCTCCTACGAGCAGTACTTC
CDR3: CASSQDHGVSSYEQYF
J: TRBJ2-7
D: NA
size: NA
V: TRBV3-1/TRBV3-2

DNA: TGTGCCAGCAGTTCCCCGGGACAGGGGGACCCCGGGGAGCTGTTTTTT
CDR3: CASSSPGQGDPGELFF
J: TRBJ2-2
D: TRBD1
size: NA
V: TRBV6-6

DNA: TGTGCCAGCAGCCGATTTAGTAGCGGTACCGGGGAGCTGTTTTTT
CDR3: CASSRFSSGTGELFF
J: TRBJ2-2
D: NA
size: NA
V: TRBV7-3

DNA: TGTGCCAGCAGCTTTCGGGGGAACCACTACGAGCAGTACTTC
CDR3: CASSFRGNHYEQYF
J: TRBJ2-7
D: NA
size: NA
V: TRBV11-1

DNA: TGTGCCAGCAGCGTAGACAAGGGACAGGGTCATGGCTACACCTTC
CDR3: CASSVDKGQGHGYTF
J: TRBJ1-2
D: TRBD1
size: NA
V: TRBV9

DNA: TGTGCCAGCAGTGACGGGAGATCGGGGGGCTACACCTTC
CDR3: CASSDGRSGGYTF
J: TRBJ1-2
D: NA
size: NA
V: TRBV6-1

DNA: TGTGCCAGCAGTTGGGGTATAAGGACAGGGGAAAGGGAGACCCAGTACTTC
CDR3: CASSWGIRTGERETQYF
J: TRBJ2-5
D: TRBD1
size: NA
V: TRBV11-3

DNA: TGTGCCAGCTCACCACGGGAGGGTTATCAGCCCCAGCATTTT
CDR3: CASSPREGYQPQHF
J: TRBJ1-5
D: NA
size: NA
V: TRBV18

DNA: TGCGCCAGCACCCCGACCGGACAGGGATTATACGAGCAGTACTTC
CDR3: CASTPTGQGLYEQYF
J: TRBJ2-7
D: TRBD1
size: NA
V: TRBV5-1

DNA: TGTGCCAGCTCACAGGGGCATGGCTACACCTTC
CDR3: CASSQGHGYTF
J: TRBJ1-2
D: NA
size: NA
V: TRBV18

DNA: TGTGCCAGCAGTTCCAACTGGGGGGAAGGCAGGGGGACGGAAGATCAAGAGACCCAGTACTTC
CDR3: CASSSNWGEGRGTEDQETQYF
J: TRBJ2-5
D: NA
size: NA
V: TRBV28

DNA: TGCGCCAGCAGGACGGGGACAGGGGTAAACGAGCAGTACTTC
CDR3: CASRTGTGVNEQYF
J: TRBJ2-7
D: TRBD1
size: many
V: TRBV5-1

DNA: TGTGCCAGCAGCGTAGCAACGGGGGAATACGAGCAGTACTTC
CDR3: CASSVATGEYEQYF
J: TRBJ2-7
D: NA
size: NA
V: TRBV9

DNA: TGCGCCAGCAGCCAAGTTACGGGTAGGAGGTCTGGAAACACCATATATTTT
CDR3: CASSQVTGRRSGNTIYF
J: TRBJ1-3
D: NA
size: NA
V: TRBV4-1

DNA: TGTGCCAGCGGGCGGACAGGGGGCATTGGCTACACCTTC
CDR3: CASGRTGGIGYTF
J: TRBJ1-2
D: TRBD1
size: NA
V: TRBV6-5

DNA: TGTGCCACCAGTGATTTGAGTGGGAGGCCGGCTTACGAGCAGTACTTC
CDR3: CATSDLSGRPAYEQYF
J: TRBJ2-7
D: NA
size: few
V: TRBV24-1

DNA: TGCGCCAGCAGTGAGACATCCGAAGCTTTCTTT
CDR3: CASSETSEAFF
J: TRBJ1-1
D: NA
size: NA
V: TRBV10-1

DNA: TGTGCCAGCAGCCCAGGGACTAGCGGTTACGAGCAGTACTTC
CDR3: CASSPGTSGYEQYF
J: TRBJ2-7
D: TRBD2
size: NA
V: TRBV3-1/TRBV3-2

DNA: TGTGCCAGCAGCTTAGGGGGACAGGGTCTCTCCTACGAGCAGTACTTC
CDR3: CASSLGGQGLSYEQYF
J: TRBJ2-7
D: TRBD1
size: NA
V: TRBV7-9

DNA: TGTGCCAGCAGGCCGGGGCAGGGGGGTTCAGGTTACTCTGGAAACACCATATATTTT
CDR3: CASRPGQGGSGYSGNTIYF
J: TRBJ1-3
D: TRBD1
size: NA
V: TRBV9

DNA: TGTGCCAGCAGCAAAGACCGTCGGGAGTTGAACTCCTACGAGCAGTACTTC
CDR3: CASSKDRRELNSYEQYF
J: TRBJ2-7
D: NA
size: NA
V: TRBV21-1

DNA: TGTGCCAGCAGCCCAGATCTTAACTATGGCTACACCTTC
CDR3: CASSPDLNYGYTF
J: TRBJ1-2
D: NA
size: once
V: TRBV12-3/TRBV12-4

DNA: TGTGCCAGCAGTTCTTCAGGGGTGAACACTGAAGCTTTCTTT
CDR3: CASSSSGVNTEAFF
J: TRBJ1-1
D: NA
size: NA
V: TRBV6-5

DNA: TGCGCCAGCAGGGGTTGTTGGGCGCGAAATAGCAATCAGCCCCAGCATTTT
CDR3: CASRGCWARNSNQPQHF
J: TRBJ1-5
D: NA
size: NA
V: TRBV23-1

DNA: TGTGCCAGCAGCCGGGGGGGTTACAATGAGCAGTTCTTC
CDR3: CASSRGGYNEQFF
J: TRBJ2-1
D: TRBD2
size: NA
V: TRBV5-4

DNA: TGTGCCAGCCGGGGACAGGGGCCCGTAACAGATACGCAGTATTTT
CDR3: CASRGQGPVTDTQYF
J: TRBJ2-3
D: TRBD1
size: NA
V: TRBV2

DNA: TGTGCCAGTAGTACTGGAACCACAGGGCGCGAGCAGTACTTC
CDR3: CASSTGTTGREQYF
J: TRBJ2-7
D: NA
size: NA
V: TRBV19

DNA: TGTGCCAGCAGCCAAGAATCACAGAACACCGGGGAGCTGTTTTTT
CDR3: CASSQESQNTGELFF
J: TRBJ2-2
D: NA
size: NA
V: TRBV4-2

DNA: TGTGCCAGCAGTTACTGGGGACAGGGGAATTCACCCCTCCACTTT
CDR3: CASSYWGQGNSPLHF
J: TRBJ1-6
D: TRBD1
size: once
V: TRBV6-5

DNA: TGTGCCAGTACCCCGGCAGGGGCAACTAATGAAAAACTGTTTTTT
CDR3: CASTPAGATNEKLFF
J: TRBJ1-4
D: NA
size: NA
V: TRBV19

DNA: TGTGCCAGCAGTTACTCCCCGACTAGTTTCACATACGAGCAGTACTTC
CDR3: CASSYSPTSFTYEQYF
J: TRBJ2-7
D: NA
size: NA
V: TRBV6-5

DNA: TGTGCCAGCAGCCAAGATTTACACGGGAATGAGCAGTTCTTC
CDR3: CASSQDLHGNEQFF
J: TRBJ2-1
D: NA
size: NA
V: TRBV3-1/TRBV3-2

DNA: TGTGCCAGCAGCGTCGACTTGACTGGAAACACCATATATTTT
CDR3: CASSVDLTGNTIYF
J: TRBJ1-3
D: NA
size: once
V: TRBV9

DNA: TGTGCCAGCTGTTGCGGGGGGTACAATGAGCAGTTCTTC
CDR3: CASCCGGYNEQFF
J: TRBJ2-1
D: TRBD2
size: NA
V: TRBV27

DNA: TGTGCCAGTTACGGCAGGGGGTACGCCGGGGAGCTGTTTTTT
CDR3: CASYGRGYAGELFF
J: TRBJ2-2
D: TRBD1
size: NA
V: TRBV19

DNA: TGTGCCAGCTCCCGCGACAGGGCGAACACTGAAGCTTTCTTT
CDR3: CASSRDRANTEAFF
J: TRBJ1-1
D: TRBD1
size: NA
V: TRBV18

DNA: TGTGCCAGCAGTTACTCCCGGAGGGAGAACTATGGCTACACCTTC
CDR3: CASSYSRRENYGYTF
J: TRBJ1-2
D: NA
size: NA
V: TRBV6-6

DNA: TGTGCCAGCAGCCGACAGTTGGGGCCGAACACCGGGGAGCTGTTTTTT
CDR3: CASSRQLGPNTGELFF
J: TRBJ2-2
D: NA
size: NA
V: TRBV14

DNA: TGCGCCAGCAGCCAAGAGAACTATGGCTACACCTTC
CDR3: CASSQENYGYTF
J: TRBJ1-2
D: NA
size: NA
V: TRBV5-1

DNA: TGTGCCAGCGGGGGGTTGAGCTATGGCTACACCTTC
CDR3: CASGGLSYGYTF
J: TRBJ1-2
D: NA
size: NA
V: TRBV5-6

DNA: TGTGCCAGCAGCTTCACGACAGGGGCTAACTATGGCTACACCTTC
CDR3: CASSFTTGANYGYTF
J: TRBJ1-2
D: TRBD1
size: once
V: TRBV5-4

DNA: TGTGCCAGCAGTGAAGACAGCGGTGGCTACACCTTC
CDR3: CASSEDSGGYTF
J: TRBJ1-2
D: NA
size: NA
V: TRBV2

DNA: TGTGCCAGCAGTTTCCTAAGACACGAGCAGTTCTTC
CDR3: CASSFLRHEQFF
J: TRBJ2-1
D: NA
size: NA
V: TRBV6-6

DNA: TGTGCCAGCAGTGAGAACAACTCTGGAAACACCATATATTTT
CDR3: CASSENNSGNTIYF
J: TRBJ1-3
D: NA
size: NA
V: TRBV6-1

DNA: TGTGCCAGCAGCCCCTTAGGACAGTCCTATGGCTACACCTTC
CDR3: CASSPLGQSYGYTF
J: TRBJ1-2
D: NA
size: few
V: TRBV14

DNA: TGTGCCAGCAGCCCCGGACTGACCAGGAGGCTGTTTTTT
CDR3: CASSPGLTRRLFF
J: TRBJ1-4
D: NA
size: NA
V: TRBV14

DNA: TGTGCCACCAGTGATTCGGGAGAGGGATTAACTAATGAAAAACTGTTTTTT
CDR3: CATSDSGEGLTNEKLFF
J: TRBJ1-4
D: NA
size: NA
V: TRBV24-1